This TCR beta chain was captured by sequencing in a study of neurological immune-mediated disorders. Study outcomes and limitations: Levels of TCR clonal expansion peaked in HTLV-1-associated myelopathy and reached their lowest in multiple sclerosis, under those of healthy controls.

TCRdb processed the 5' RACE reads anew with MiXCR; each CDR3 protein has one entry. This sample has 50,000 or so distinct CDR3 sequences; approximately 10% occur once, and the top ten carry approximately 2%. In its sample, this clonotype was seen many times. Its target is unknown. Among the participants, healthy controls were blood bank volunteers in Maryland, USA. Unsorted libraries were prepared from 2 million PBMCs that had been stored at -80 C. The V gene's germline CDR1 is MRHNA and CDR2 SNTAGT. V dropped 6 bases and J dropped 4; count of bases not matched to a gene: 8. The CDR3 runs 16 residues. The sequence was obtained from a man in his sixties in good health. Sequenced material: PBMCs. This chain links TRBV6-4 with TRBJ2-1; 11 positions match TRBD2. CDR3: CASSPGTSGFYNEQFF. The CDR3 DNA reads as TGTGCCAGCAGCCCCGGGACTAGCGGTTTTTACAATGAGCAGTTCTTC.